This T cell receptor beta chain was sequenced during a study of cytomegalovirus exposure and HLA in healthy donors (dated by TCRdb to 2016 to 2017). Describing the broader study: A later analysis indicated that the roughly 120 validation repertoires were generated on the platform also employed for the approximately 700 repertoires of the first cohort. The study aimed to test whether cataloging public T cell receptors could reveal signatures of past pathogen exposure. Besides the first cohort of hundreds of subjects, a separate validation cohort made up of roughly 130 different subjects was used. To predict cytomegalovirus infection status, the study brought together high-throughput TCR immunosequencing, statistical association of individual TCRs with disease status, and machine learning. Findings and caveats that apply to the study as a whole: The study gave a list of some 150 TCR beta chains associated with cytomegalovirus. Subsequent analysis determined that TCRs grouped into clusters in the first cohort also showed a tendency toward co-occurrence across the 130 or so validation repertoires, and 85% to 95% of cluster scores exceeded 0. In vitro tests confirmed that a few of the cytomegalovirus-associated TCR beta chains recognize cytomegalovirus antigens. The authors suggested that the approach could potentially be extended to other disease states and immunological phenotypes. In both the original and validation cohorts, the classifier was reported to diagnose cytomegalovirus status with high specificity and sensitivity. A later analysis lacked HLA typing for the validation cohort, so it scored co-occurrence in that cohort across all 110 or so repertoires. Most TCR sequences were observed very rarely across donors, whereas some public TCRs were present in many individuals.

Library preparation was by the immunoSEQ multiplex PCR assay. The authors' pipeline ran thus. To diagnose cytomegalovirus status from the catalog of TCR beta chain sequences, a statistical classification framework was built. TCRdb stores this immuneACCESS table with in-frame sequences only. Part of the clones is absent; in the studies checked, under half of the shortfall reflects unresolved V genes, and no reason is known for the rest. D and trimming were read from the DNA, whereas the V and J calls and clone size are those reported in that table. The sample contains about 160,000 clones, roughly 86% of them found a single time. The ten top clones hold 4% to 5% of the sample. Regarding this clone: The clone's antigen remains unknown. Base qualities are not provided; no much larger clone lies one nucleotide away.

The donors were included in the validation cohort of approximately 120 subjects, a group kept apart from the approximately 700-subject first cohort. Reading from cysteine to phenylalanine, the CDR3 counts 13 amino acids. Just the 39-base CDR3 DNA is kept, in frame starting at base 1. V is shortened by 6 bases, J by 6 bases, and the region joining them spans 11 bases. Via the germline V gene, CDR1 is SNHLY and CDR2 FYNNEI. This receptor chain uses TRBV2 and TRBJ2-2; D gene: possibly TRBD1, on 5 matching bases. The sample consisted of PBMCs. This TCR derives from a man younger than 30 in good health and CMV-seropositive. In nucleotide form, the sequence is TGTGCCAGCAGGGGCGAAGGGGCCGGGGAGCTGTTTTTT. This codes for CASRGEGAGELFF.